This TCR beta chain stems from a study of neoadjuvant anti-PD-1 for oral cavity cancer (dated by TCRdb to about 2021). In the study overall: Three to four biweekly doses of nivolumab at 3 mg/kg were mostly administered to patients before curative-intent surgical resection. A fourth nivolumab dose was given around day 43 to patients without progression, and definitive surgical resection was performed in those patients on days 50-56. Under RECIST 1.1, patients with complete response, partial response or stable disease were classed as responders, and patients with progression were classed as non-responders. The parent correlative cohort had over ten patients and a response rate of about 31%.

Tumor libraries used mostly about 4.8 ug of input genomic DNA for survey sequencing, with two replicates per sample. The immunoSEQ hsTCRbeta kit was used to prepare TCRbeta libraries according to the manufacturer's instructions. The completed libraries were mixed into a single pool at 3 nM, then sequenced with an Illumina NovaSeq 6000 S4 flow cell. Under the source paper's analysis protocol: The immunoSEQ Analyzer was used for raw data preprocessing and quality control. The analysis was limited to productive rearrangements, and each clonotype was defined by a unique CDR3 amino acid sequence. Using the R package tcR, the researchers computed the Gini-Simpson index as their estimate of repertoire clonality. Student's t test was used to compare Gini indices, while Pearson correlation assessed associations with tumor size change. The source is immuneACCESS, and TCRdb retained only in-frame sequences with V and J called. Part of the clones is not carried over; for the studies checked, unresolved V genes explain less than half of this, and the remainder is unexplained. The V and J calls and the clone size are those of that table, but D and trimming were determined from the DNA. The table for this sample lists some 12,000 clones; 55% to 70% of them were counted only once. Of the sample, around 7% falls within the top ten clones.

The full study reports these points: Higher pretreatment blood Treg/Th17 ratios correlated with higher pretreatment blood TCRbeta clonality and lower post-treatment tumor TCRbeta clonality. The TCR analyses had only a few patients in each response group, and the authors called for validation in larger cohorts. Greater tumor shrinkage was correlated with larger post-treatment sizes of preexisting intratumoral clones, suggesting that expansion of preexisting clones contributed to response.

In regard to this clone: Its target antigen remains unknown. Per-base qualities were not stored, and no clone one base away is much larger.

The trim is 4 bases for V and 5 bases for J, with a gap of 11 bases between the germline ends. CDR1 and CDR2, looked up from the germline V gene, are SQVTM and ANQGSEA. The CDR3, from cysteine to phenylalanine, totals 13 residues. Only the CDR3 region is kept as DNA, spanning 39 bases read in frame from base 1. This specimen's time point label, interpreted: before neoadjuvant nivolumab. Patients were newly diagnosed with stage II-IVA oral cavity squamous cell carcinoma and had received no prior systemic or radiation treatment. The cohort was made up of patients with locally advanced, HPV-negative oral cavity squamous cell carcinoma. Samples came from a longitudinal correlative study of a single-arm phase II trial of neoadjuvant nivolumab in oral cavity squamous cell carcinoma. Subject-matched pre- and post-treatment PBMCs and tumors from three responders and three non-responders underwent genomic DNA-based TCRbeta sequencing. Genomic DNA was isolated from tumor tissue using the Maxwell RSC DNA from Tissue kit.

This TCR was sampled from a person between 40 and 85 years old with oral cavity squamous cell carcinoma. The donor label of this sample is uncertain. The sample in question was tumor tissue, obtained before nivolumab (anti-PD-1) treatment. The sequence joins TRBV29-1 to TRBJ2-2, with the D gene not clear enough to name. The CDR3 corresponds to CSVANLITGELFF. The bases are TGCAGCGTTGCGAACTTGATAACCGGGGAGCTGTTTTTT.